This T cell receptor beta chain is from a study of blood T cells in healthy people across ages. A second PCR of 7 to 11 cycles used a sample-barcoded 5' primer and a J-beta primer mix. Each TCR beta cDNA got a 12-nucleotide random molecular identifier. TCRdb re-called the 5' RACE reads through MiXCR, storing one row per CDR3 protein. The sample lists 850,000 to 1,000,000 distinct CDR3 sequences, around 49% occurring once. The TCR comes from a man aged 25 to 40 in good health. Sequencing input: blood.

The CDR3 DNA follows: TGTGCCAGCAGTGTTAGTTGGACCACCGGGGAGCTGTTTTTT. Residues: CASSVSWTTGELFF. The V and J genes are TRBV6-1 and TRBJ2-2, with unresolved D. In germline, CDR1 is MNHNS, CDR2 SASEGT. Trimming pared 4 bases from V and 4 bases from J, leaving 10 bases between. The CDR3 extends over 14 amino acids.